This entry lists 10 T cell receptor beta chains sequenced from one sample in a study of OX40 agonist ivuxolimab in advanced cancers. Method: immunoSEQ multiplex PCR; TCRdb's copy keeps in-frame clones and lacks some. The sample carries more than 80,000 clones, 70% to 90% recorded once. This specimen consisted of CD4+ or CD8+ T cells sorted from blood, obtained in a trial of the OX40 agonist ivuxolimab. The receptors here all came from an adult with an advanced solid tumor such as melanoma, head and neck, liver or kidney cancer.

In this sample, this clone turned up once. The CDR3 sequence is CAISEGQETQYF. The CDR3, as DNA: TGTGCCATCAGTGAAGGACAAGAGACCCAGTACTTC. The J gene is TRBJ2-5, the V gene TRBV10-3, with D uncertain. This CDR3 is built from 12 residues. Trimming shortened V by 3 bases and J by 2 bases, and 4 bases separated the two germline ends. The germline V gene has CDR1 ENHRY and CDR2 SYGVKD.

The CDR3 sequence: CASSLSRGRAIEQFF. CDR3 bases: TGCGCCAGCAGCTTGAGCCGCGGGAGGGCCATTGAGCAGTTCTTC. The chain combines TRBV5-1 with TRBJ2-1; 9 bases align to TRBD2. The CDR3 consists of 15 residues. CDR1 and CDR2 (germline): SGHRS, YFSETQ. Trimming took 1 base from V and 9 from J; bases not matched to a gene: 8.

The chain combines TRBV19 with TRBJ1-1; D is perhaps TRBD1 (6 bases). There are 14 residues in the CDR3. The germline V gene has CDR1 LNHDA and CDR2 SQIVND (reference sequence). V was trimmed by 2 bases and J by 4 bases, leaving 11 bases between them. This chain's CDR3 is CASSIMGRGTEAFF. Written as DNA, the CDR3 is TGTGCCAGTAGTATAATGGGCAGGGGCACTGAAGCTTTCTTT.

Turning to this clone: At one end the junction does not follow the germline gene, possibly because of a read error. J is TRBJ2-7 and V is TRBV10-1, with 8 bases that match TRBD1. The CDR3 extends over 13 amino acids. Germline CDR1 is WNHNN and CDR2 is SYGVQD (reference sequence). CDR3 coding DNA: TGCGCCAGCAGTGAGCCCCAGGACAGGGCTCTGAACTTC. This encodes CASSEPQDRALNF.

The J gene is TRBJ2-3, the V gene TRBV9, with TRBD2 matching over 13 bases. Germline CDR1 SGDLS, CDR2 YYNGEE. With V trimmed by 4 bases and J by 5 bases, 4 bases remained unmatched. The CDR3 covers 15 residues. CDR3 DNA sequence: TGTGCCAGCAGCTCCGGACTAGCGGGAGTAGATACGCAGTATTTT. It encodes CASSSGLAGVDTQYF.

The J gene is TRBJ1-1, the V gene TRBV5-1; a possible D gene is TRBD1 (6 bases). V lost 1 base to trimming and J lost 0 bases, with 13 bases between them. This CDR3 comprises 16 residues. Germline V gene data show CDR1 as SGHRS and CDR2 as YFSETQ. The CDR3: CASSLQGRALNTEAFF. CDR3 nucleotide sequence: TGCGCCAGCAGCTTGCAGGGGCGGGCCTTGAACACTGAAGCTTTCTTT.

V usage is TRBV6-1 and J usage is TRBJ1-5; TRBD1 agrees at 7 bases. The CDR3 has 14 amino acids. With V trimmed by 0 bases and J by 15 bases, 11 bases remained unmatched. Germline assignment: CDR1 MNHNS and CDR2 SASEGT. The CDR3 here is CASSEAGRDRRVHF. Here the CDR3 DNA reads TGTGCCAGCAGTGAAGCGGGTCGGGACAGAAGGGTGCATTTT.

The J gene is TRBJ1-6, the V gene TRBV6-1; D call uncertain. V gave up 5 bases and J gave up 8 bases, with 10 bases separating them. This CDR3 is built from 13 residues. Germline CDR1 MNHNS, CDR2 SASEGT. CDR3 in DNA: TGTGCCAGCAGTCTGGGAACGGATTCACCCCTCCACTTT. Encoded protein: CASSLGTDSPLHF.

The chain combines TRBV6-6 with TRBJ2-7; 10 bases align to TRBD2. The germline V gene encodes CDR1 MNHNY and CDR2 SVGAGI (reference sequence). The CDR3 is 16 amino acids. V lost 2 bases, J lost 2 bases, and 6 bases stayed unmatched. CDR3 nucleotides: TGTGCCAGCAGTTACCTTAGCGGGGGGCCAGCCTACGAGCAGTACTTC. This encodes CASSYLSGGPAYEQYF.

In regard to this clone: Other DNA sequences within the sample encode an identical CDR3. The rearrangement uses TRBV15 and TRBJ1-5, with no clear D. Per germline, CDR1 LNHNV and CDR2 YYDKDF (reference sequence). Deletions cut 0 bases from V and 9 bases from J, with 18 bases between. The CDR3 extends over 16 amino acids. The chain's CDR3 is CATSRDRVGSGWPQHF. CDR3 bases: TGTGCCACCAGCAGAGATAGGGTCGGGTCGGGCTGGCCCCAGCATTTT. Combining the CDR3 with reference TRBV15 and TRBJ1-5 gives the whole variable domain DAMVIQNPRYQVTQFGKPVTLSCSQTLNHNVMYWYQQKSSQAPKLLFHYYDKDFNNEADTPDNFQSRRPNTSFCFLDIRSPGLGDTAMYLCATSRDRVGSGWPQHFGDGTRLSIL.